This entry concerns a single TCR beta chain. The target antigen is unknown. Germline loops: CDR1 MNHEY, CDR2 SVGAGI. This CDR3 is 13 amino acids long. The ends were cut back, 6 bases at V and 2 bases at J, with 10 bases in the middle. TCRdb re-called the PCR reads with MiXCR. The sample records some 17,000 clones, under 30% being singletons. This sample was taken from a study of metastatic and nonmetastatic thyroid tumors. Study overall: Repertoires from malignant and benign thyroid patients were compared across blood and tumor or nodule tissue.

There were no patients who had received any treatment before thyroid surgery. Study results and caveats: Relative to benign nodules, malignant thyroid tumors were reportedly characterized by significantly elevated TCR beta diversity in blood and tumor.

This chain uses TRBV6-5 with TRBJ1-1; no reliable D call. This clonotype was sampled from a female donor with papillary thyroid cancer or a benign thyroid nodule (not recorded which). Some clones in this sample may be carry-over from other donors' samples. The sequencing sample was made of adjacent normal tissue. The CDR3 region is CASRYLLNTEAFF. CDR3 DNA: TGTGCCAGCAGATACCTCCTAAACACTGAAGCTTTCTTT.